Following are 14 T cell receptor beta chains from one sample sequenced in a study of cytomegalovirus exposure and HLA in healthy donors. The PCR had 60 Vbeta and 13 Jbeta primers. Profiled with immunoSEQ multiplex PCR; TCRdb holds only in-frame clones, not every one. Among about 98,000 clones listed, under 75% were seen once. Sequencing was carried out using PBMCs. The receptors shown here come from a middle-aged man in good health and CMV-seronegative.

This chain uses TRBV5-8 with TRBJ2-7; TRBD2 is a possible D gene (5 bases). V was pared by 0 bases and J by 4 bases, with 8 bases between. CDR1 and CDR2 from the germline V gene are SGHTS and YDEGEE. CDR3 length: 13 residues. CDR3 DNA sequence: TGTGCCAGCAGCTTGGTACTAGTTTACGAGCAGTACTTC. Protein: CASSLVLVYEQYF.

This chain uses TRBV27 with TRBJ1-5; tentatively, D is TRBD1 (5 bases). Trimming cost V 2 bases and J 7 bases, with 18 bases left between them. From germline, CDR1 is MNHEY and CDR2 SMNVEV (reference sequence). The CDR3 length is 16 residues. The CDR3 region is CASSLRGAGVGQPQHF. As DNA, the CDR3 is TGTGCCAGCAGTTTAAGAGGGGCGGGGGTTGGACAGCCCCAGCATTTT.

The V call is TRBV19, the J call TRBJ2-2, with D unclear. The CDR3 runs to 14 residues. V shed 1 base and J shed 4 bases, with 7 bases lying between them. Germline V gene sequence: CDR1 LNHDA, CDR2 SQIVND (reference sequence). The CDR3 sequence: CASSIVRVTGELFF. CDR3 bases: TGTGCCAGTAGTATAGTGCGAGTCACCGGGGAGCTGTTTTTT. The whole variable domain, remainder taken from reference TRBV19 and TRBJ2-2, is DGGITQSPKYLFRKEGQNVTLSCEQNLNHDAMYWYRQDPGQGLRLIYYSQIVNDFQKGDIAEGYSVSREKKESFPLTVTSAQKNPTAFYLCASSIVRVTGELFFGEGSRLTVL.

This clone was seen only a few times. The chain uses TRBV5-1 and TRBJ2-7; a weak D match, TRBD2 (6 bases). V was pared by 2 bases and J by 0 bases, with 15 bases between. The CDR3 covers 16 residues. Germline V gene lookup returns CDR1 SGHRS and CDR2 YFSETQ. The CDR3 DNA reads TGCGCCAGCAGCTTCATCGGACGGGAGAGCTCCTACGAGCAGTACTTC. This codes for CASSFIGRESSYEQYF.

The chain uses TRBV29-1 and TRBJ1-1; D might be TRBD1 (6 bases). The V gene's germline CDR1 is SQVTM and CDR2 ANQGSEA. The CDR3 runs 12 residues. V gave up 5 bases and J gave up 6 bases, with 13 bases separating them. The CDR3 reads CSVSRGGPEAFF. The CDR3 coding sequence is TGCAGCGTTTCCAGGGGTGGTCCTGAAGCTTTCTTT.

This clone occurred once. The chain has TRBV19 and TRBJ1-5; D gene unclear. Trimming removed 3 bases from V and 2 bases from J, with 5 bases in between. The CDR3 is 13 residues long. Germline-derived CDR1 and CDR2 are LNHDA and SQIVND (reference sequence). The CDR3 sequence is CASSISGNQPQHF. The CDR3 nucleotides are TGTGCCAGTAGTATTAGCGGCAATCAGCCCCAGCATTTT.

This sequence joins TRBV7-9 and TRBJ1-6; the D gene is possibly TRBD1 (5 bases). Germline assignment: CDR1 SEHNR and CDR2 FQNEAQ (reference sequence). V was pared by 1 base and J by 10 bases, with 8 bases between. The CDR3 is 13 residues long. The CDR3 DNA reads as TGTGCCAGCAGCTTAGGTCAGGGATCACCCCTCCACTTT. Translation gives CASSLGQGSPLHF.

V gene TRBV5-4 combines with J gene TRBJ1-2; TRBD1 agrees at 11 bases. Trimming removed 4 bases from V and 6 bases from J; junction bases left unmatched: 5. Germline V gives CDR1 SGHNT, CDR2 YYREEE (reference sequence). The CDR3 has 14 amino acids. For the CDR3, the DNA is TGTGCCAGCAGCCCGGACAGGGGGCTCAATGGCTACACCTTC. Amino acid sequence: CASSPDRGLNGYTF.

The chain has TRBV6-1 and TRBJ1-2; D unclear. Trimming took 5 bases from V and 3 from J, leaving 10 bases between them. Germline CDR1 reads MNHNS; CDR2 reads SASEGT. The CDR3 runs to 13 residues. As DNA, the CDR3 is TGTGCCAGCAGTTATAGGCAGGACTATGGCTACACCTTC. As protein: CASSYRQDYGYTF.

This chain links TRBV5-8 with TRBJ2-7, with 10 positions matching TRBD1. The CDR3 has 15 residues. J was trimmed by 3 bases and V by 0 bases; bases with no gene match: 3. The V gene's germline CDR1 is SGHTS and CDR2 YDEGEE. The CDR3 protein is CASSLVGQGYYEQYF. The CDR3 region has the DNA TGTGCCAGCAGCTTGGTGGGACAGGGGTACTACGAGCAGTACTTC.

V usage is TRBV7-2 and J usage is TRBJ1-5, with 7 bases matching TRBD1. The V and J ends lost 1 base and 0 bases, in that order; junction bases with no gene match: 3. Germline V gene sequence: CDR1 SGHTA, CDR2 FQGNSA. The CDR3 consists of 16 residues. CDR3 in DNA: TGTGCCAGCAGCTTAGTGGGACAGTATAGCAATCAGCCCCAGCATTTT. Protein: CASSLVGQYSNQPQHF.

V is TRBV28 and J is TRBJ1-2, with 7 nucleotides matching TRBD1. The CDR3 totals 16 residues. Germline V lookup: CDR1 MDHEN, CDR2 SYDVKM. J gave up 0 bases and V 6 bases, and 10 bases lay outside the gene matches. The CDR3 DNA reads TGTGCCAGCAGCACCGGGACAGCAAACCCTAACTATGGCTACACCTTC. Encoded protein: CASSTGTANPNYGYTF.

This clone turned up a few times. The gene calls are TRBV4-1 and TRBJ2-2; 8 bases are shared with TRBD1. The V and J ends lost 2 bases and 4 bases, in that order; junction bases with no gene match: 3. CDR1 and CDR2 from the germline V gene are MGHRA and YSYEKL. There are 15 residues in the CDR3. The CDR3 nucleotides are TGCGCCAGCAGCCAACAGGGGGCAATCACCGGGGAGCTGTTTTTT. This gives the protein CASSQQGAITGELFF.

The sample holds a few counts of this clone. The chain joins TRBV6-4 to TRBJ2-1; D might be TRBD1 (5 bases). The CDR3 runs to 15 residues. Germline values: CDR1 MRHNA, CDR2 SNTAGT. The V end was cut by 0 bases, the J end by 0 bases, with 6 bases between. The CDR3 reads CASSDSTASYNEQFF. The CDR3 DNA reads TGTGCCAGCAGTGACTCGACAGCCTCCTACAATGAGCAGTTCTTC.